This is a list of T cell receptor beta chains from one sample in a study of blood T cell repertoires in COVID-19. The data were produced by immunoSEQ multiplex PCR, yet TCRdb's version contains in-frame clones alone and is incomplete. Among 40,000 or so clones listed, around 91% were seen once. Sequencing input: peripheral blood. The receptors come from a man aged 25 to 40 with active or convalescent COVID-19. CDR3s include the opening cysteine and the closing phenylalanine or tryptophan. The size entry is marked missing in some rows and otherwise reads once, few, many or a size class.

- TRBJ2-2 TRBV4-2 CASSQGTSGRANTGELFF
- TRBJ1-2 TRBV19 CASSIEQGRANYGYTF
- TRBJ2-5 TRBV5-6 CASSLTSLETQYF
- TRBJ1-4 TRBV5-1 CASSLERPEEATNEKLFF
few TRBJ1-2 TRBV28 CASRMNRGRSDGYTF
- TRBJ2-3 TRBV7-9 CASGTQYF
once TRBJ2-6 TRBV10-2 CASSESLAGGFSGANVLTF
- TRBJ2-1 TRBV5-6 CASVQGNEQFF
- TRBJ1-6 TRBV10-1 CASRGQENSPLHF
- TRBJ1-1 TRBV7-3 CASSLNAELRTGRTEAFF
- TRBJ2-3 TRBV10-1 CASSPTSGKGPDTQYF
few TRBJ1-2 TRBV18 CASSLGQKDGYTF
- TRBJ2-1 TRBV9 CASSVEGTGHNEQFF
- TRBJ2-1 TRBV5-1 CASTALVSSSEQFF
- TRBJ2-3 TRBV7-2 CASSYGVAGGEDTQYF
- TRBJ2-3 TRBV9 CASSPQTRHTDTQYF
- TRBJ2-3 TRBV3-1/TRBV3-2 CASSPGDSGIPGGTDTQYF
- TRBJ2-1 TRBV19 CASRPRLAGGPLSSYNEQFF
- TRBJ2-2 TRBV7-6 CASSPIPSGADTGELFF
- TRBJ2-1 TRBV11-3 CASSTRLAGEYNEQFF
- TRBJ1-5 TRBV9 CASSVAERQPQHF